Each of the 25 T cell receptor beta chains below was sequenced from the same sample in a study of CD8+CD57+ T cells in acquired aplastic anemia. Profiling that covered TCR beta VDJ and CDR3 relied on genomic DNA as its template. MiXCR, applied by TCRdb to the reads, yields one record per CDR3 protein. The sample records around 250,000 distinct CDR3 sequences, approximately 79% being singletons. Sequenced patients had shown CD8+CD57+ cell expansion by flow cytometry. The material sequenced was sorted CD4+, CD8+, or CD8+CD57+ T cells (not recorded which) from PBMCs. The receptors stem from a human donor with aplastic anemia.

This chain uses TRBV7-9 with TRBJ2-3; a weak D match, TRBD2 (5 bases). V was trimmed by 0 bases and J by 10 bases, leaving 14 bases between them. The CDR3 covers 14 residues. The germline CDR1 and CDR2 sequences are SEHNR and FQNEAQ (reference sequence). CDR3 nucleotide sequence: TGTGCCAGCAGCTTAGCCGGAGGTGCCGACCCGCAGTATTTT. Amino acid sequence: CASSLAGGADPQYF.

This chain joins TRBV7-3 and TRBJ2-7; D is undetermined. The V gene's germline CDR1 is SGHTA and CDR2 FQGTGA. The CDR3 extends over 18 amino acids. Between the trimmed V and J ends, which lost 3 bases and 3 bases, there was a span of 24 bases. The CDR3, as DNA: TGTGCCAGCAGCTTGCCAGAGAAAAGCTACGAGCAGTACTACGAGCAGTACGTC. It encodes CASSLPEKSYEQYYEQYV.

Concerning this clonotype: The limits of the CDR3 on the DNA are not certain, so only TCRdb's listed CDR3 is given. The V gene is TRBV7-2, the J gene TRBJ2-3. Looked up from germline, CDR1 is SGHTA and CDR2 is FQGNSA. Both ends counted, the CDR3 spans 14 residues. CDR3 sequence: CASSLALNAQYVGF.

The rearrangement uses TRBV5-1 and TRBJ2-3; D is unclear. V was shortened by 9 bases and J by 14 bases, with 19 bases between the two germline ends. Germline CDR1 is SGHRS and CDR2 is YFSETQ. This CDR3 is built from 11 residues. This CDR3 is CAIPLSGQGYF. CDR3 DNA: TGCGCCATCCCGCTCTCAGGTCAAGGGTATTTT.

The chain is built from TRBV14 and TRBJ1-2; tentative D call: TRBD1 (5 bases). The CDR3 runs 13 residues. V was trimmed by 4 bases and J by 4 bases, leaving 10 bases between them. Germline CDR1 reads SGHDN; CDR2 reads FVKESK. In DNA, the CDR3 is TGTGCCAGCAGCCGAGGGAGGGGCTATGGCTACACCTTC. Translated: CASSRGRGYGYTF.

The chain links TRBV9 to TRBJ1-6; tentative D call: TRBD1 (5 bases). Germline CDR1 reads SGDLS; CDR2 reads YYNGEE. The V and J ends lost 4 bases and 5 bases respectively, with 16 bases between them. The CDR3 sequence is 16 residues long. Here the CDR3 reads CASSWGENGHNSPLHF. Here the CDR3 DNA reads TGTGCCAGCAGCTGGGGGGAGAACGGCCATAATTCACCCCTCCACTTT.

Notes on this clonotype: Germline is not matched at one junction end, which may reflect a read error. This sequence joins TRBV7-3 and TRBJ2-3; 8 positions agree with TRBD2. Germline CDR1 is SGHTA and CDR2 is FQGTGA. This CDR3 is 14 amino acids long. CDR3 nucleotides: TGTGCCAGCAGCTTAGCGGGAAGCGGGGGTACTACAATGTTT. Protein: CASSLAGSGGTTMF.

The rearrangement joins TRBV2 to TRBJ2-3; D unresolved. The J call may be faulty, since TRBJ1-5 better matches the DNA end. The germline V gene has CDR1 SNHLY and CDR2 FYNNEI. The CDR3 spans 14 residues. The CDR3 region has the DNA TGTGCCAGCAGTGATGCCTATAGCCATCATACCCAGCATTTT. Translation: CASSDAYSHHTQHF.

The chain joins TRBV19 to TRBJ2-1; no firm D call. The V gene lost 3 bases and the J gene lost 9 bases, with 12 bases spanning the gap. The germline V gene has CDR1 LNHDA and CDR2 SQIVND (reference sequence). The CDR3 is made up of 13 amino acids. CDR3 DNA: TGTGCCAGTAGTATTTCTTGGGATGGTGAGCAGTTCTTC. Translated, it gives CASSISWDGEQFF. The whole variable domain, remainder taken from reference TRBV19 and TRBJ2-1, is DGGITQSPKYLFRKEGQNVTLSCEQNLNHDAMYWYRQDPGQGLRLIYYSQIVNDFQKGDIAEGYSVSREKKESFPLTVTSAQKNPTAFYLCASSISWDGEQFFGPGTRLTVL.

Comment on this clonotype: Germline and junction disagree at one end, which may indicate a read error. The chain employs TRBV7-8 and TRBJ2-1; TRBD1 matches 9 bases. This CDR3 contains 14 residues. The germline CDR1 and CDR2 sequences are SGHVS and FQNEAQ. The CDR3 DNA follows: TGTGCCAGCAGCCATGGACAGGGGTACCAAGAGACCCAGTTC. Translation: CASSHGQGYQETQF.

On this clonotype: Its ends do not fully match the called genes, so a read error is possible. The chain links TRBV11-1 to TRBJ2-1; 9 nucleotides match TRBD2. This CDR3 is built from 16 residues. CDR1 SGHAT and CDR2 FQDESV come from the germline V gene (reference sequence). The CDR3 loop reads CARSFERSGGSDEQFF. The CDR3 coding sequence is TGCGCCAGGAGCTTCGAAAGAAGCGGGGGGAGCGATGAGCAGTTCTTC.

The CDR3: CASNSGSAEQYF. The CDR3, as DNA: TGTGCCAGCAACTCAGGGTCCGCCGAGCAGTACTTC. J is TRBJ2-7 and V is TRBV7-9, with a weak D call TRBD1 (5 bases). CDR3 size: 12 residues. V was clipped by 7 bases and J by 6 bases, with 13 bases between them. Germline loops: CDR1 SEHNR, CDR2 FQNEAQ (reference sequence).

Notes on this clonotype: The CDR3 does not end in the conserved phenylalanine or tryptophan, so this is likely a read error. The DNA is omitted, as the CDR3 cannot be located on it reliably, and the CDR3 follows TCRdb's listing. This rearrangement joins TRBV7-9 to TRBJ2-3; the DNA was not used to check the table's D call, TRBD2. The CDR3 adds up to 13 amino acids, both ends counted. Germline V gene data show CDR1 as SEHNR and CDR2 as FQNEAQ (reference sequence). The CDR3: CASSEGATHYGYS.

This clonotype was seen only a few times. The chain recombines TRBV5-1 with TRBJ2-3; either TRBD1 or TRBD2 may fit D (6 bases each). This CDR3 spans 14 amino acids. V shed 0 bases and J shed 7 bases, with 12 bases lying between them. The germline V gene has CDR1 SGHRS and CDR2 YFSETQ. CDR3 in amino acids: CASSLDGGPYTQYF. As DNA, the CDR3 is TGCGCCAGCAGCTTGGATGGGGGGCCCTATACGCAGTATTTT.

Written as DNA, the CDR3 is TGTGCCAGCAGCTTAGGGAGAGGGGGGTATGGCTACACCTTC. This codes for CASSLGRGGYGYTF. This sequence joins TRBV7-8 and TRBJ1-2; D is possibly TRBD1 (6 bases). Germline-derived CDR1 and CDR2 are SGHVS and FQNEAQ. V was pared by 1 base and J by 5 bases, with 11 bases between. The CDR3 extends over 14 amino acids. The complete variable domain, with remaining parts taken from reference TRBV7-8 and TRBJ1-2, reads GAGVSQSPRYKVAKRGQDVALRCDPISGHVSLFWYQQALGQGPEFLTYFQNEAQLDKSGLPSDRFFAERPEGSVSTLKIQRTQQEDSAVYLCASSLGRGGYGYTFGSGTRLTVV.

The chain joins TRBV11-2 to TRBJ1-3; a possible D gene is TRBD1 (5 bases). The germline V gene has CDR1 SGHAT and CDR2 FQNNGV. Trimming took 1 base from V and 1 from J, leaving 17 bases between them. This CDR3 has 18 amino acids. This CDR3 reads CASSLGLGRGQSGNTIYF. For the CDR3, the DNA is TGTGCCAGCAGCTTAGGTCTCGGTAGGGGCCAATCTGGAAACACCATATATTTT.

The V gene is TRBV9, the J gene TRBJ1-1, with D possibly TRBD1 on 5 matching bases. Germline V gene sequence: CDR1 SGDLS, CDR2 YYNGEE. Trimming cost V 9 bases and J 5 bases, with 29 bases left between them. The length of the CDR3 is 17 residues. The CDR3 nucleotides are TGTGCCACCAGTGTCGATGGGACCCAGATACGCAGTACTGAAGCTTTCTTT. Translation: CATSVDGTQIRSTEAFF.

V gene TRBV7-9 combines with J gene TRBJ2-3; 8 bases match TRBD1. Trimming at V came to 11 bases and at J to 15 bases, leaving 19 bases not matched to a gene. The CDR3 has 13 residues. Germline V CDR1 and CDR2: SEHNR, FQNEAQ (reference sequence). The CDR3 sequence is CAGQGHRAAPYYF. The CDR3 DNA is TGTGCCGGACAGGGCCATAGGGCAGCCCCGTACTATTTT.

The J gene is TRBJ1-2, the V gene TRBV19; 9 bases fit TRBD1. Per the germline V gene, CDR1 is LNHDA and CDR2 is SQIVND (reference sequence). V shed 5 bases and J 8 bases; nucleotides not matched to a gene: 9. The CDR3 spans 14 residues. CDR3 coding DNA: TGTGCCAGTAGTGGGACAGGGAGGGGTGAAGGCTACACCTTC. It specifies CASSGTGRGEGYTF.

Details on this clonotype: An end of the junction does not agree with germline; a read error may underlie this. V usage is TRBV7-8 and J usage is TRBJ2-7; D call uncertain. This CDR3 has 14 amino acids. Germline values: CDR1 SGHVS, CDR2 FQNEAQ. The CDR3, as DNA: TGTGCCAGCAGCTTAGGGGGTGGGCCCGATGAGCAGTATTTC. This encodes CASSLGGGPDEQYF. The complete variable domain, with remaining parts taken from reference TRBV7-8 and TRBJ2-7, reads GAGVSQSPRYKVAKRGQDVALRCDPISGHVSLFWYQQALGQGPEFLTYFQNEAQLDKSGLPSDRFFAERPEGSVSTLKIQRTQQEDSAVYLCASSLGGGPDEQYFGPGTRLTVT.

This clonotype has more than one count but fewer than ten. This chain connects TRBV7-2 to TRBJ2-5; 8 bases fit TRBD1. The CDR3 spans 14 residues. Trimming removed 3 bases from V and 14 bases from J; junction bases left unmatched: 14. The germline V gene encodes CDR1 SGHTA and CDR2 FQGNSA. The CDR3 protein is CASSLTGEADYGYF. DNA of the CDR3: TGTGCCAGCAGCTTGACAGGGGAGGCCGACTATGGCTACTTC.

A remark on this clonotype: One junction end disagrees with the germline gene, perhaps due to a read error. The J gene is TRBJ2-3, the V gene TRBV7-2; D remains unclear. CDR1 and CDR2 (germline): SGHTA, FQGNSA. This CDR3 comprises 14 residues. The CDR3 nucleotides are TGTGCCAGCAGTCCACCAGCAGGTGCGCTGGATACGCAGTTT. Translated: CASSPPAGALDTQF.

V gene TRBV7-9 combines with J gene TRBJ2-5; D possibly uses TRBD1 or TRBD2 (5 bases each). V gave up 0 bases and J gave up 11 bases, with 19 bases separating them. The CDR3 contains 15 residues. The germline CDR1 and CDR2 sequences are SEHNR and FQNEAQ (reference sequence). CDR3 in amino acids: CASSLAEGTNTQQYF. DNA for the CDR3: TGTGCCAGCAGCTTAGCGGAAGGGACCAATACGCAGCAGTACTTC.

V and J are TRBV9 and TRBJ2-7; D could derive from TRBD1 or TRBD2 (7 bases each). Germline assignment: CDR1 SGDLS and CDR2 YYNGEE. The CDR3 length is 17 residues. Trimming took 3 bases from V and 7 from J, leaving 26 bases between them. DNA for the CDR3: TGTGCCAGCAGCGGGGGGGACCGACAGGGAGGGCCAGGGGAGCAGTACGTC. Its protein product is CASSGGDRQGGPGEQYV.

The chain links TRBV7-2 to TRBJ1-2; D is unclear. The CDR3 extends over 15 amino acids. CDR1 is SGHTA and CDR2 is FQGNSA in the germline V gene. V lost 4 bases and J lost 14, with 26 bases in between. In nucleotides, the CDR3 is TGTGCCAGCAGCTGGAGCGTGGTAGATACGCATTATTTTACCTTC. It codes for CASSWSVVDTHYFTF.